This T cell receptor beta chain was identified in a study of regulatory dendritic cells for organ transplantation. This clone has only a few counts. The germline CDR1 and CDR2 sequences are MNHEY and SMNVEV (reference sequence). The V end lost 6 bases, the J end lost 13 bases, and 10 bases lay between the germline ends. The CDR3 is 11 residues long. Profiled with immunoSEQ multiplex PCR; TCRdb holds only in-frame clones, not every one. The sample holds tens of thousands of clones; around 84% are singletons and the top ten take about 0.1%. The rearrangement uses TRBV27 and TRBJ1-6; TRBD1 might be the D (5 bases). Sample: naive CD4+ T cells from blood. Subset indicated: CD45RA+ naive T cells. The origin of this receptor is a human donor in good health. The chain's CDR3 is CASRPTGPLHF. CDR3 nucleotides: TGTGCCAGCAGACCTACAGGCCCCCTCCACTTT.